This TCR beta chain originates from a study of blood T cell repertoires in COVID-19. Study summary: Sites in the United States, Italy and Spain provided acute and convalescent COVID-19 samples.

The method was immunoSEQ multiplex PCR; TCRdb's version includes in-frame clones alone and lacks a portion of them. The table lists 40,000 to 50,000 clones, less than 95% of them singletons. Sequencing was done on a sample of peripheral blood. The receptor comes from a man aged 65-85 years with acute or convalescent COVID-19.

CDR3 sequence reads: CATRRGGENTEAFF. The CDR3 DNA sequence: TGTGCCACCCGGAGGGGAGGGGAGAACACTGAAGCTTTCTTT. The V and J genes are TRBV24-1 and TRBJ1-1, with a weak D call TRBD1 (5 bases). The CDR3 covers 14 residues. CDR1 KGHDR and CDR2 SFDVKD come from the germline V gene. Deletions cut 9 bases from V and 1 base from J, with 14 bases between.